Reported below is one TCR beta chain. It has no known antigen specificity. No base-level quality is on record; no much larger clone is a single base apart. The time point label corresponds to: blood 2 weeks post-SBRT. The treatment or condition label, as the study defines it: 15 Gy SBRT to primary tumor, nephrectomy 4 weeks later. To follow tumor-enriched clonotypes, peripheral blood was collected serially from radiation-treated patients at baseline and again at 2 weeks and 4 weeks after SBRT. Renal cell carcinoma with clear cell pathology was present in all patients. The QIAamp DNA Blood Mini Kit (Qiagen) was used to prepare genomic DNA for TCR sequencing. The analyses included just those samples that passed every quality control check. The sample originates from a study of radiation and T cells in renal cell carcinoma (dated by TCRdb to about 2020). Looking at the study overall: Samples were obtained from a clinical trial, in which 15 Gy stereotactic body radiation therapy was delivered to primary renal cell carcinomas and nephrectomy was performed 4 weeks later. A total of over 4 million unique CDR3 nucleotide sequences, encoding fewer than 3,000,000 unique CDR3 amino acid sequences, were found across all 50 or so samples. A total of some 55 samples underwent TCR beta sequencing, made up of approximately 26 tumors and about 27 peripheral blood samples. Broader findings and caveats from the paper: An increase in top tumor clonotypes in blood was observed from baseline to 2 weeks post-radiation, followed by contraction by 4 weeks, which was taken to suggest transient expansion of tumor-resident clones. Because pretreatment tumor biopsies were not available, the baseline intratumoral presence of clonotypes could not be determined. Effects of radiation dose or scheduling on the TCR repertoire could not be addressed with the single-armed trial design. Dynamics of the blood repertoire were not tracked past 4 weeks after treatment.

Following the manufacturer's recommendations, the immunoSEQ kit was used to generate TCR beta libraries from genomic DNA. To prepare the libraries, a first multiplex PCR with proprietary primers was run, followed by a second PCR that added unique barcodes, and a bead cleanup was done after each round. Each sample batch included a kit-provided positive control reaction and a negative control reaction. The final libraries underwent checking on an Agilent 4200 TapeStation D1000 ScreenTape, volumetric pooling, and quantification by qPCR. Sequencing was performed on an Illumina NextSeq500 with a MidOutput 150-cycle cartridge, and 156 Read1 and 15 Index1 cycles were run with kit custom primers. The pooled library was loaded at approximately 1 pM, with a roughly 21% PhiX control spiked in. In the source study's methods: The vendor-processed data were analyzed in R, and a clonotype was defined as all T cells that share the same CDR3 nucleotide sequence. For clone abundance analyses, frequencies were normalized to the 10,000 most abundant clones in each sample. Public T cell clones, averaging fewer than five per sample, were removed before analysis. Tumor-enriched clonotypes and baseline blood-enriched clonotypes were defined as those with an abundance difference of at least 32-fold between compartments. Clonotypes expanded or contracted between blood time points were identified with a beta-binomial differential abundance model. Tumor-blood repertoire similarity was measured with the Baroni-Urbani and Buser coefficient, and group comparisons used two-tailed Wilcoxon tests in R. In its TCRdb copy, this immuneACCESS table keeps in-frame sequences only and misses some clones. Where compared with another copy, unresolved V genes explain less than half of these, and the others have no known cause. The D gene and trimming were derived from the DNA, and the V and J assignments and clone size from that table. Counted in this sample were some 120,000 clones; 88% of them appeared once. More than 5% of the sample goes to the ten largest clones.

This receptor was identified in a woman aged 70-85 years with renal cell carcinoma. The sample was blood, taken from a patient whose treatment included radiotherapy and nephrectomy.

The CDR3 protein: CASSSDRDEQYF. The DNA sequence follows: TGTGCCAGCAGTTCCGACAGGGACGAGCAGTACTTC. This chain joins TRBV28 to TRBJ2-7; TRBD1 matches 7 bases in the middle. From the cysteine up to the phenylalanine, the CDR3 has a length of 12 residues. CDR3 DNA is the only sequence kept; it has 36 bases, read in frame from the first base. For this chain, trimming is 4 bases at the V end and 5 bases at the J end, and the number of junction bases without a gene match is 2. From a lookup of the germline V gene, CDR1 and CDR2 are MDHEN and SYDVKM.